The 28 T cell receptor beta chains below come from one sample, sequenced in a study of naive and memory T cell subsets. Both TRBC1 and TRBC2 were covered by a beta constant-region primer of two equimolar oligonucleotides. Each CDR3 protein is one row after TCRdb ran MiXCR on the UMI-ligation and nested PCR reads. Of around 29,000 distinct CDR3 sequences detected, around a tenth appear once; the ten largest clones hold roughly 15%. The material sequenced was effector memory CD4+ T cells from blood. Indicated subset: effector memory, CD45RA- CD27-. The receptors here all came from a human donor in good health.

This clonotype was counted only a few times. The CDR3 sequence is CASSQEAEPNSGANVLTF. CDR3 DNA sequence: TGCGCCAGCAGCCAAGAGGCAGAGCCCAACTCTGGGGCCAACGTCCTGACTTTC. This chain joins TRBV4-3 and TRBJ2-6; D unresolved. Trimming pared 0 bases from V and 0 bases from J, leaving 12 bases between. Germline assignment: CDR1 LGHNA and CDR2 YSLEER. The CDR3 consists of 18 residues.

This clonotype was seen only a few times. The chain recombines TRBV6-2 or TRBV6-3 with TRBJ1-1; D is ambiguous. The ends were cut back, 10 bases at V and 4 bases at J, with 10 bases in the middle. The germline gives CDR1 MNHEY, CDR2 SVGEGT. The CDR3 has 11 amino acids. CDR3 sequence (DNA): TGTGCCATCGTAGCGGGCACTGAAGCTTTCTTT. Translating gives CAIVAGTEAFF.

This chain joins TRBV7-2 and TRBJ1-2; 7 bases map to TRBD1. The CDR3 extends over 14 amino acids. From germline, CDR1 is SGHTA and CDR2 FQGNSA. Trimming cost V 10 bases and J 5 bases; bases outside gene matches: 13. In DNA, the CDR3 is TGTGCCAACGCACCAGGGGGACTCGGGTATGGCTACACCTTC. This codes for CANAPGGLGYGYTF.

This clonotype was recorded many times. The chain links TRBV5-5 to TRBJ2-1, with a possible D match to TRBD2 (5 bases). Germline CDR1 reads SGHKS; CDR2 reads YYEKEE (reference sequence). This CDR3 has 13 residues. The ends were cut back, 5 bases at V and 9 bases at J, with 15 bases in the middle. In DNA form, the CDR3 reads TGTGCCAGCAGGTATGGCGCGGGCGGTGAGCAGTTCTTC. As protein: CASRYGAGGEQFF.

This clonotype was counted many times. J is TRBJ2-1 and V is TRBV7-3; 7 nucleotides agree with TRBD2. Losses at the gene ends were 1 base for V and 6 bases for J; bases not matched to a gene: 6. Germline CDR1 SGHTA, CDR2 FQGTGA. The length of the CDR3 is 15 residues. Here the CDR3 DNA reads TGTGCCAGCAGCTTAAAGCCTAGCGGTAGCAATGAGCAGTTCTTC. It is translated as CASSLKPSGSNEQFF. Supplemented by reference TRBV7-3 and TRBJ2-1, the full variable domain reads GAGVSQTPSNKVTEKGKYVELRCDPISGHTALYWYRQSLGQGPEFLIYFQGTGAADDSGLPNDRFFAVRPEGSVSTLKIQRTERGDSAVYLCASSLKPSGSNEQFFGPGTRLTVL.

V gene TRBV4-2 combines with J gene TRBJ2-3, with 7 bases fitting TRBD2. CDR1 and CDR2 (germline): LGHNA, YNFKEQ. J was trimmed by 3 bases and V by 0 bases; bases with no gene match: 6. The CDR3 loop spans 16 amino acids. Here the CDR3 reads CASSQDFGLGTDTQYF. In nucleotides, the CDR3 is TGTGCCAGCAGCCAAGATTTTGGACTAGGAACAGATACGCAGTATTTT.

The CDR3 region has the DNA TGCAGTGCTACAGCCATGGGTCAGCCCCAGCATTTT. Protein: CSATAMGQPQHF. This rearrangement joins TRBV20-1 to TRBJ1-5; no clear D. The CDR3 runs to 12 residues. V was cut by 4 bases and J by 6 bases, with 10 bases left in between. Germline V gene data show CDR1 as DFQATT and CDR2 as SNEGSKA (reference sequence).

In this sample, this clonotype turned up a few times. The chain joins TRBV6-2 or TRBV6-3 to TRBJ2-7; D remains ambiguous. Germline V gives CDR1 MNHEY, CDR2 SVGEGT. V was trimmed by 5 bases and J by 0 bases, leaving 14 bases between them. This CDR3 region has 15 residues. The CDR3, as DNA: TGTGCCAGCAGTATGGGGTCTCCTCGCTCCTACGAGCAGTACTTC. Translating gives CASSMGSPRSYEQYF.

This clonotype has a handful of counts. The chain employs TRBV13 and TRBJ1-4; perhaps TRBD1 as D (5 bases). Germline V gene sequence: CDR1 PRHDT, CDR2 FYEKMQ (reference sequence). The CDR3 sequence is 14 residues long. V was pared by 3 bases and J by 5 bases, with 10 bases between. The CDR3 DNA reads TGTGCCAGCAGCTTGAGGAGGGGCAATGAAAAACTGTTTTTT. This translates into CASSLRRGNEKLFF.

Ten or more counts support this clonotype. The chain combines TRBV28 with TRBJ1-6; 9 bases are shared with TRBD1. Germline V lookup: CDR1 MDHEN, CDR2 SYDVKM. The CDR3 runs to 14 residues. Germline trimming cut 6 bases from V and 6 bases from J; bases unmatched to any gene: 3. The CDR3 is CASSGGQGNSPLHF. In nucleotides, the CDR3 is TGTGCCAGCAGCGGGGGACAGGGTAATTCACCCCTCCACTTT.

There are many counts of this clonotype. The chain employs TRBV7-2 and TRBJ1-2; D gene uncertain. The CDR3 extends over 12 amino acids. Between the trimmed V and J ends, which lost 2 bases and 1 base, there was a span of 2 bases. CDR1 and CDR2 from the germline V gene are SGHTA and FQGNSA. The CDR3 nucleotides read TGTGCCAGCAGCTTATATAACTATGGCTACACCTTC. It translates to CASSLYNYGYTF. Together with reference TRBV7-2 and TRBJ1-2, the CDR3 gives the full variable domain: GAGVSQSPSNKVTEKGKDVELRCDPISGHTALYWYRQSLGQGLEFLIYFQGNSAPDKSGLPSDRFSAERTGGSVSTLTIQRTQQEDSAVYLCASSLYNYGYTFGSGTRLTVV.

Many counts were recorded for this clonotype. V usage is TRBV27 and J usage is TRBJ2-7, with 9 bases identical to TRBD1. The trim removed 9 bases at V and 5 bases at J, leaving 2 bases unmatched. Germline CDR1 is MNHEY and CDR2 is SMNVEV (reference sequence). The length of the CDR3 is 11 residues. The CDR3 is CASGTGHEQYF. The CDR3 DNA follows: TGTGCCAGTGGGACAGGGCACGAGCAGTACTTC.

This clonotype was observed a handful of times. The chain recombines TRBV28 with TRBJ2-7, with 8 bases fitting TRBD2. There are 16 residues in the CDR3. Germline-derived CDR1 and CDR2 are MDHEN and SYDVKM. Trimming took 8 bases from V and 4 from J; bases not matched to a gene: 16. CDR3 sequence reads: CASLPSPGLESYEQYF. CDR3 DNA: TGTGCCAGCCTGCCCTCACCGGGACTAGAAAGTTACGAGCAGTACTTC.

This clonotype has a handful of counts. This chain connects TRBV28 to TRBJ2-1, with 7 bases aligning to TRBD2. V gave up 2 bases and J gave up 10 bases; unmatched junction bases: 8. The CDR3 has 14 residues. Per germline, CDR1 MDHEN and CDR2 SYDVKM. Here the CDR3 reads CASSLGGGVKEQFF. CDR3 nucleotide sequence: TGTGCCAGCAGTTTAGGTGGGGGGGTGAAAGAGCAGTTCTTC.

This clonotype appeared many times. The chain links TRBV7-2 to TRBJ2-3; possibly TRBD1 for D (5 bases). The CDR3 has 14 amino acids. Germline CDR1 SGHTA, CDR2 FQGNSA. Trimming took off 2 bases at V and 4 bases at J, with 10 bases between the two ends. CDR3 residues: CASSLRQIADTQYF. The CDR3 nucleotides read TGTGCCAGCAGCTTAAGACAGATCGCAGATACGCAGTATTTT.

This clonotype was observed many times. The chain uses TRBV7-2 and TRBJ2-7; 8 bases agree with TRBD1. Trimming at V came to 5 bases and at J to 0 bases, leaving 12 bases not matched to a gene. The germline V gene has CDR1 SGHTA and CDR2 FQGNSA. The CDR3 contains 17 residues. The CDR3 protein is CASSPNSGTGLSYEQYF. CDR3 in DNA: TGTGCCAGCAGCCCCAATTCCGGGACAGGTCTCTCCTACGAGCAGTACTTC.

This clonotype is labeled as medium-sized. V and J are TRBV12-3 or TRBV12-4 and TRBJ2-3, with 7 bases identical to TRBD2. The CDR3 is 14 residues long. The junction had 6 bases not matched to a gene; V was cut back by 7 bases and J by 2 bases. This CDR3 is CASTNGLDTDTQYF. DNA of the CDR3: TGTGCCAGCACCAACGGACTAGACACAGATACGCAGTATTTT.

The V gene is TRBV13, the J gene TRBJ2-7; D not resolved. Germline CDR1 is PRHDT and CDR2 is FYEKMQ (reference sequence). The CDR3 runs 11 residues. The V and J ends lost 5 bases and 3 bases respectively, with 5 bases between them. This CDR3 reads CASSASYEQYF. In nucleotides, the CDR3 is TGTGCCAGCAGCGCGAGCTACGAGCAGTACTTC.

J is TRBJ1-3 and V is TRBV15, with D perhaps TRBD1 (5 bases). V gave up 4 bases and J gave up 1 base, with 14 bases separating them. The CDR3 length is 16 residues. Germline V gives CDR1 LNHNV, CDR2 YYDKDF (reference sequence). CDR3 nucleotides: TGTGCCACCAGCATGCCCGGGACCTTATCTGGAAACACCATATATTTT. It specifies CATSMPGTLSGNTIYF.

This clonotype turned up a few times. The J gene is TRBJ2-7, the V gene TRBV15; D may be TRBD1 (6 bases). The germline V gene encodes CDR1 LNHNV and CDR2 YYDKDF (reference sequence). This CDR3 comprises 13 residues. The V and J ends lost 0 bases and 5 bases respectively, with 8 bases between them. The CDR3 is CATSRDRGDEQYF. DNA of the CDR3: TGTGCCACCAGCAGAGACAGGGGCGACGAGCAGTACTTC.

This clonotype showed up just a few times. This chain joins TRBV19 and TRBJ2-1; D unclear. Trimming cost V 3 bases and J 4 bases, with 7 bases left between them. CDR1 and CDR2 from the germline V gene are LNHDA and SQIVND (reference sequence). There are 13 residues in the CDR3. CDR3 amino acids: CASSMARYNEQFF. The CDR3 nucleotides read TGTGCCAGTAGTATGGCACGTTACAATGAGCAGTTCTTC.

Only a few counts were recorded for this clonotype. The V call is TRBV7-9, the J call TRBJ2-1; 10 bases map to TRBD2. V lost 1 base and J lost 11; bases outside the gene matches: 11. Germline assignment: CDR1 SEHNR and CDR2 FQNEAQ (reference sequence). The CDR3 loop spans 16 amino acids. The CDR3: CASSLGGLAGARKQFF. CDR3 DNA: TGTGCCAGCAGCTTAGGGGGCCTAGCGGGAGCGCGTAAGCAGTTCTTC. The entire variable domain, with the rest obtained from reference TRBV7-9 and TRBJ2-1, is as follows: DTGVSQNPRHKITKRGQNVTFRCDPISEHNRLYWYRQTLGQGPEFLTYFQNEAQLEKSRLLSDRFSAERPKGSFSTLEIQRTEQGDSAMYLCASSLGGLAGARKQFFGPGTRLTVL.

This clonotype was counted ten times or more. The chain uses TRBV2 and TRBJ2-5; D is unclear. Germline values: CDR1 SNHLY, CDR2 FYNNEI. V was cut by 4 bases and J by 4 bases, with 13 bases left in between. The CDR3 extends over 14 amino acids. CDR3 region: CASSGGNSPETQYF. The CDR3 region has the DNA TGTGCCAGCAGTGGAGGCAATAGCCCAGAGACCCAGTACTTC.

The table lists this clonotype with a few counts. The V gene is TRBV30, the J gene TRBJ1-5; no definite D call. Looked up from germline, CDR1 is GTSNPN and CDR2 is SVGIG (reference sequence). This CDR3 contains 12 residues. V lost 4 bases to trimming and J lost 2 bases, with 6 bases between them. The CDR3 nucleotides are TGTGCCTGGAAACGGGGCAATCAGCCCCAGCATTTT. Translated: CAWKRGNQPQHF.

The V call is TRBV18, the J call TRBJ1-4, with D possibly being TRBD1 (5 bases). Germline V gene lookup returns CDR1 KGHSH and CDR2 LQKENI. The CDR3 has 16 residues. With 3 bases removed from V and 3 bases from J, the gap between germline ends came to 14 bases. CDR3 nucleotide sequence: TGTGCCAGCTCACCCGGCTGGGGCGCGGCTAATGAAAAACTGTTTTTT. It encodes CASSPGWGAANEKLFF.

V is TRBV12-3 or TRBV12-4 and J is TRBJ2-1; TRBD2 matches at 14 bases. This CDR3 comprises 20 residues. The trim removed 2 bases at V and 0 bases at J, leaving 9 bases unmatched. The CDR3 protein is CASSLRQGLAGERSYNEQFF. The DNA for the CDR3 is TGTGCCAGCAGTTTAAGACAGGGACTAGCGGGAGAACGCTCCTACAATGAGCAGTTCTTC.

This clonotype occurred many times. V usage is TRBV11-2 and J usage is TRBJ1-4; TRBD1 matches 9 bases. The CDR3 sequence is 15 residues long. V dropped 1 base and J dropped 8; count of bases not matched to a gene: 5. Per the germline V gene, CDR1 is SGHAT and CDR2 is FQNNGV. The CDR3 DNA reads TGTGCCAGCAGCTTAGGGGACAGGGACCAGGAAAAACTGTTTTTT. Translated, it gives CASSLGDRDQEKLFF.

This clonotype appeared many times. The chain uses TRBV28 and TRBJ2-7, with 10 bases aligning to TRBD1. The J segment lost 2 bases and the V segment lost 6 bases, leaving 4 bases of the junction unmatched. The CDR3 loop spans 14 amino acids. The germline V gene encodes CDR1 MDHEN and CDR2 SYDVKM. The CDR3 region has the DNA TGTGCCAGCAGGGCCGGGACAGGGGCCTACGAGCAGTACTTC. Its translation is CASRAGTGAYEQYF.